Shown below are 12 T cell receptor beta chains from a single sample sequenced in a study of OX40 agonist ivuxolimab in advanced cancers. The protocol was immunoSEQ multiplex PCR, while the TCRdb copy is restricted to in-frame clones and leaves out a portion. The sample consists of 45,000 to 65,000 clones, roughly 77% of them appearing once. The input for sequencing was CD4+ or CD8+ T cells sorted from blood, taken in a trial of the OX40 agonist ivuxolimab. Source of these receptors: an adult with an advanced solid tumor such as melanoma, head and neck, liver or kidney cancer.

V gene TRBV28 combines with J gene TRBJ1-6, with D maybe TRBD1 (6 bases). The CDR3 loop spans 16 amino acids. Trimming shortened V by 0 bases and J by 9 bases, and 15 bases separated the two germline ends. The germline V gene has CDR1 MDHEN and CDR2 SYDVKM. Here the CDR3 reads CASSLWSGGARSPLHF. In DNA, the CDR3 is TGTGCCAGCAGTTTATGGTCGGGGGGGGCGCGTTCACCCCTCCACTTT.

This chain connects TRBV7-3 to TRBJ2-6; no firm D call. Germline values: CDR1 SGHTA, CDR2 FQGTGA. Trimming removed 5 bases from V and 0 bases from J, with 8 bases in between. CDR3 length: 15 residues. CDR3 in amino acids: CASSPNFSGANVLTF. In DNA, the CDR3 is TGTGCCAGCAGCCCAAATTTCTCTGGGGCCAACGTCCTGACTTTC. Combining the CDR3 with reference TRBV7-3 and TRBJ2-6 gives the whole variable domain GAGVSQTPSNKVTEKGKYVELRCDPISGHTALYWYRQSLGQGPEFLIYFQGTGAADDSGLPNDRFFAVRPEGSVSTLKIQRTERGDSAVYLCASSPNFSGANVLTFGAGSRLTVL.

The chain is built from TRBV6-1 and TRBJ1-2; D unclear. CDR3 length: 14 amino acids. In germline, CDR1 is MNHNS, CDR2 SASEGT. V gave up 5 bases and J gave up 7 bases, with 17 bases separating them. The DNA of the CDR3 is TGTGCCAGCAGTTCCTGGTTGCGAGGCTCTGGCTACACCTTC. Its translation is CASSSWLRGSGYTF.

The rearrangement joins TRBV10-1 to TRBJ2-2, with no clear D. V was pared by 3 bases and J by 1 base, with 9 bases between. Germline values: CDR1 WNHNN, CDR2 SYGVQD (reference sequence). The CDR3 is made up of 15 amino acids. Written as DNA, the CDR3 is TGCGCCAGCAGTGACCCCGGGCTGAACACCGGGGAGCTGTTTTTT. Translating gives CASSDPGLNTGELFF.

The genes are TRBV19 and TRBJ1-1, with D perhaps matching TRBD1 (6 bases). Per the germline V gene, CDR1 is LNHDA and CDR2 is SQIVND (reference sequence). Deletions cut 1 base from V and 3 bases from J, with 9 bases between. The CDR3 has 14 amino acids. This CDR3 is CASSIVNRDTEAFF. The CDR3 bases are TGTGCCAGTAGTATAGTAAACAGGGACACTGAAGCTTTCTTT.

V is TRBV5-4 and J is TRBJ2-7, with D unclear. The ends were cut back, 4 bases at V and 0 bases at J, with 11 bases in the middle. Germline V gives CDR1 SGHNT, CDR2 YYREEE (reference sequence). The CDR3 is 14 residues long. The CDR3 sequence is CASSLKDGSYEQYF. For the CDR3, the DNA is TGTGCCAGCAGCCTAAAGGACGGCTCCTACGAGCAGTACTTC.

The V and J genes are TRBV7-8 and TRBJ1-5; D possibly corresponds to TRBD1 (5 bases). The CDR3 runs to 16 residues. Between the trimmed V and J ends, which lost 2 bases and 0 bases, there was a span of 11 bases. CDR1 is SGHVS, CDR2 FQNEAQ, per germline. In DNA, the CDR3 is TGTGCCAGCAGCTTAATATTAGGGGATAGCAATCAGCCCCAGCATTTT. It codes for CASSLILGDSNQPQHF.

This clone was seen just once. Written as DNA, the CDR3 is TGCGCCAGCAGGAGGGAGGGGGGTACCGAGCAGTACTTC. This gives the protein CASRREGGTEQYF. The rearrangement uses TRBV5-1 and TRBJ2-7; a weak D match, TRBD2 (7 bases). The CDR3 extends over 13 amino acids. Germline-derived CDR1 and CDR2 are SGHRS and YFSETQ. Trimming cost V 5 bases and J 6 bases, with 15 bases left between them.

This rearrangement joins TRBV14 to TRBJ2-3, with D hard to call. The CDR3 covers 12 residues. CDR1 SGHDN and CDR2 FVKESK come from the germline V gene. The ends were cut back, 1 base at V and 10 bases at J, with 9 bases in the middle. The CDR3 loop reads CASSQGLMAQYF. Written as DNA, the CDR3 is TGTGCCAGCAGCCAAGGTCTAATGGCGCAGTATTTT.

Only one count was recorded for this clone. The chain carries TRBV11-3 and TRBJ1-1; 7 bases map to TRBD1. Germline-derived CDR1 and CDR2 are SGHNT and YENEEA. CDR3 length: 14 amino acids. The V gene end was trimmed by 5 bases and the J gene end by 7 bases; junction bases not matched to a gene: 10. CDR3 sequence: CASSPWRGQDEAFF. CDR3 coding DNA: TGTGCCAGCAGCCCGTGGAGGGGGCAAGATGAAGCTTTCTTT.

As concerns this clone: The DNA is left out, because the CDR3 cannot be placed on it with certainty; the CDR3 is given as TCRdb lists it. This sequence joins TRBV14 and TRBJ2-7. CDR1 is SGHDN and CDR2 is FVKESK in the germline V gene. With termini counted, the CDR3 has 12 amino acids. CDR3 region: CASSQVGEGIYF.

The genes are TRBV5-1 and TRBJ2-1; 7 positions match TRBD1. CDR1 and CDR2 from the germline V gene are SGHRS and YFSETQ. The CDR3 covers 13 residues. With 7 bases clipped from V and 3 bases from J, the junction kept 4 bases outside the gene matches. The CDR3 sequence is CASFTGDYNEQFF. CDR3 bases: TGCGCCAGCTTCACAGGGGACTACAATGAGCAGTTCTTC. Full variable domain (outside the CDR3, taken from reference TRBV5-1 and TRBJ2-1): KAGVTQTPRYLIKTRGQQVTLSCSPISGHRSVSWYQQTPGQGLQFLFEYFSETQRNKGNFPGRFSGRQFSNSRSEMNVSTLELGDSALYLCASFTGDYNEQFFGPGTRLTVL.